These T cell receptor beta chains were read from a single sample in a study of human T cells and chemical hapten exposure. TCRdb reprocessed the RACE reads with MiXCR, giving one entry per CDR3 protein. This table has around 130,000 distinct CDR3 sequences, around 8.2% appearing once. The specimen was whole blood. The origin of the receptors is a male donor in good health. Some clones in this sample may be carry-over from other donors' samples. The CDR3 runs from the conserved cysteine through the conserved F or W. The size entry is marked missing in some rows and otherwise reads once, few, many or a size class.

v_call	j_call	clone_size	cdr3_aa
TRBV7-9	TRBJ2-1	.	CASSLVAGRSSYNEQFF
TRBV12-3/TRBV12-4	TRBJ2-3	few	CASSARGRQDTQYF
TRBV6-2/TRBV6-3	TRBJ2-1	few	CASSYSTSGSSYNEQFF
TRBV25-1	TRBJ2-6	.	CASSEIKGGASGANVLTF
TRBV5-4	TRBJ1-2	.	CASSSSTGPYGYTF
TRBV2	TRBJ2-1	.	CASLGTSGGDEQFF
TRBV12-3/TRBV12-4	TRBJ1-2	few	CASSKSGTGVFGYTF
TRBV29-1	TRBJ2-5	.	CSVNDGKETQYF
TRBV12-3/TRBV12-4	TRBJ2-1	many	CASSRASGTYNEQFF
TRBV29-1	TRBJ1-1	few	CSASVNTEAFF
TRBV20-1	TRBJ2-5	.	CSAKRGETQYF
TRBV4-1	TRBJ1-4	.	CASSQEKEKLFF
TRBV12-3/TRBV12-4	TRBJ2-1	many	CASSLSSREVHEQFF
TRBV19	TRBJ2-7	few	CASSIGTGSSYEQYF
TRBV9	TRBJ2-1	.	CASSPTGTGAYNEQFF
TRBV28	TRBJ2-3	few	CASRGTGGKDTQYF
TRBV12-3/TRBV12-4	TRBJ1-2	few	CASSLVPHGSNYGYTF
TRBV20-1	TRBJ1-4	.	CSAGGGAGEKLFF
TRBV11-2	TRBJ1-4	once	CASSPSAGSNEKLFF
TRBV18	TRBJ1-3	few	CASSPRGQSSGNTIYF
TRBV11-2	TRBJ1-1	few	CASSLDRGPRGAFF
TRBV20-1	TRBJ2-3	.	CSARAWSEGDTQYF
TRBV20-1	TRBJ2-1	few	CSAREVGVGEQFF
TRBV13	TRBJ1-1	many	CASRRGLMNTEAFF
TRBV30	TRBJ1-1	.	CAWSVAREEAFF
TRBV12-3/TRBV12-4	TRBJ1-5	.	CATRRGRQPQHF
TRBV25-1	TRBJ2-7	many	CASSVGLGTTYEQYF
TRBV20-1	TRBJ1-3	many	CSAPGEGPGNTIYF
TRBV27	TRBJ1-1	few	CASRSGTEAFF
TRBV7-8	TRBJ2-3	.	CASSLIPGLAGGQDTDTQYF
TRBV12-3/TRBV12-4	TRBJ2-7	.	CASSLVQASLIYEQYF
TRBV2	TRBJ1-4	few	CASGRRNEKLFF
TRBV2	TRBJ2-1	few	CASPGQGLAEQFF
TRBV10-3	TRBJ2-7	few	CAISDGRDSYEQYF
TRBV7-2	TRBJ2-7	many	CASSLGFGGFEQYF
TRBV6-5	TRBJ1-2	few	CASQVPGGYGYTF
TRBV5-1	TRBJ2-3	.	CASSLVPLAGGTIDTQYF
TRBV28	TRBJ2-4	few	CASSSAAVNIQYF
TRBV29-1	TRBJ2-7	few	CSVSRDRSYEQYF
TRBV4-2	TRBJ2-7	.	CASSQVVAGDSYEQYF
TRBV20-1	TRBJ1-2	many	CSASDSNYGYTF
TRBV11-3	TRBJ1-1	few	CASSLGSAPNTEAFF
TRBV7-6	TRBJ2-6	.	CASSLGPSSGANVLTF
TRBV6-6	TRBJ1-5	few	CASRHSSDRGSNQPQHF